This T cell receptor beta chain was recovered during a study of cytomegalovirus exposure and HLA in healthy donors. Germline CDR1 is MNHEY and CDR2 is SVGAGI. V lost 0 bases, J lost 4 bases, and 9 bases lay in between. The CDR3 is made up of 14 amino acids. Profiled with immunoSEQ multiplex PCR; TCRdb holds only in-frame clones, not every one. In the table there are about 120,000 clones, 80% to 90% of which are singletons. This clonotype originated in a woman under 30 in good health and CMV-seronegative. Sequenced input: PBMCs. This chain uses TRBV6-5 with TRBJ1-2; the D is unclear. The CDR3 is CASSYSGAGYGYTF. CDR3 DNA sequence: TGTGCCAGCAGTTACTCGGGTGCAGGCTATGGCTACACCTTC.